Listed below are T cell receptor beta chains from one sample, sequenced in a study of shared clonotypes between healthy human individuals. Produced via immunoSEQ multiplex PCR; TCRdb's table is partial and in-frame only. The table includes some 1 million clones, approximately 70% detected once. Sequencing was done on a sample of memory CD4+ T cells sorted from blood. All receptors come from a man in his late teens or twenties in good health. Both conserved end residues are trimmed from each CDR3. Fields, in order: V gene, D gene, J gene, CDR3 protein. The D gene is left open where the match is weak.

v_gene: TRBV7-2
d_gene: -
j_gene: TRBJ2-3
CDR3aa: ASSSTGRGATDTQY

v_gene: TRBV4-1
d_gene: TRBD2
j_gene: TRBJ2-1
CDR3aa: ASSQTSESYNEQF

v_gene: TRBV30
d_gene: TRBD1
j_gene: TRBJ2-2
CDR3aa: AWSLDRVWNTGELF

v_gene: TRBV19
d_gene: -
j_gene: TRBJ2-6
CDR3aa: ASSIPSRGANVLT

v_gene: TRBV6-6
d_gene: -
j_gene: TRBJ1-3
CDR3aa: ASRGDSGNTIY

v_gene: TRBV5-6
d_gene: -
j_gene: TRBJ1-3
CDR3aa: ASSVDRGAPSPIY

v_gene: TRBV6-5
d_gene: TRBD1
j_gene: TRBJ1-3
CDR3aa: ASRPDRDYTIY

v_gene: TRBV7-2
d_gene: -
j_gene: TRBJ1-4
CDR3aa: ASSLGTNEKLF

v_gene: TRBV18
d_gene: TRBD1
j_gene: TRBJ2-7
CDR3aa: ASSPRQGSEQY

v_gene: TRBV20-1
d_gene: -
j_gene: TRBJ2-1
CDR3aa: SAEEYNEQF

v_gene: TRBV5-1
d_gene: -
j_gene: TRBJ1-1
CDR3aa: ASSLVTGRRIPEAF

v_gene: TRBV10-1
d_gene: TRBD2
j_gene: TRBJ2-5
CDR3aa: ASSASSGGLEKTQY

v_gene: TRBV7-8
d_gene: -
j_gene: TRBJ2-3
CDR3aa: ASSLVGLPRGDTQY

v_gene: TRBV30
d_gene: -
j_gene: TRBJ1-2
CDR3aa: AWSVPTGRGYT

v_gene: TRBV9
d_gene: TRBD2
j_gene: TRBJ2-1
CDR3aa: ASSAYSGIYNEQF

v_gene: TRBV5-4
d_gene: -
j_gene: TRBJ1-1
CDR3aa: ASSLSQNTEAF

v_gene: TRBV6-1
d_gene: -
j_gene: TRBJ2-7
CDR3aa: ASSYRYEQY

v_gene: TRBV29-1
d_gene: -
j_gene: TRBJ1-2
CDR3aa: SVVRGSYGYT

v_gene: TRBV28
d_gene: TRBD1
j_gene: TRBJ1-1
CDR3aa: ASSGRGTGGREAF

v_gene: TRBV7-2
d_gene: TRBD1
j_gene: TRBJ2-3
CDR3aa: ASSPNPTGGADTQY

v_gene: TRBV4-1
d_gene: -
j_gene: TRBJ2-4
CDR3aa: ASSQDLPGVGYIQY

v_gene: TRBV28
d_gene: -
j_gene: TRBJ2-7
CDR3aa: ASTRLEEDSYEQY

v_gene: TRBV27
d_gene: TRBD1
j_gene: TRBJ1-5
CDR3aa: ASRPGQGEGQPQH

v_gene: TRBV6-5
d_gene: -
j_gene: TRBJ1-5
CDR3aa: ASSSSNSNQPQH

v_gene: TRBV5-1
d_gene: TRBD2
j_gene: TRBJ2-1
CDR3aa: ASSLRGAYNEQF